This TCR beta chain was recovered during a study of control samples from healthy donors and cancer patients. Using immunoSEQ multiplex PCR, the repertoire was profiled, and TCRdb retains in-frame clones only, with some absent. The sample lists roughly 90,000 clones, more than 75% occurring once. This sequence was found in an older woman in good health. The sample taken for sequencing was blood.

The DNA for the CDR3 is TGTGCCAGCAGCGTAGACGGAGTAAGCTCCTACGAGCAGTACTTC. Protein: CASSVDGVSSYEQYF. The chain couples TRBV9 to TRBJ2-7; D not certain. Germline V gene sequence: CDR1 SGDLS, CDR2 YYNGEE. V lost 0 bases, J lost 0 bases, and 10 bases lay in between. The CDR3 runs to 15 residues.